This T cell receptor beta chain is drawn from a study of T cell responses to AZD1222 COVID-19 vaccine. Study-level findings and limits: Repertoire samples came only from after the peak T cell response. Among those given AZD1222, only 5 to 7 were seropositive at baseline.

Clones were sequenced by immunoSEQ multiplex PCR, and TCRdb holds only the in-frame ones, with some missing. The repertoire holds 150,000 to 200,000 clones, with roughly 90% as singletons. The CDR3 has 16 residues. In germline, CDR1 is SGHTA, CDR2 FQGTGA. V lost 2 bases, J lost 2 bases, and 7 bases stayed unmatched. As regards this clone: What it binds is unknown.

This clonotype originated in an adult in good health. This material consisted of peripheral blood, taken on day 0 of AZD1222 vaccination. The chain links TRBV7-3 to TRBJ2-7, with TRBD2 matching 9 bases. The CDR3 region is CASSLASSGKPYEQYF. In DNA, the CDR3 is TGTGCCAGCAGCTTAGCGTCTAGCGGGAAGCCCTACGAGCAGTACTTC. Looking up the rest from reference TRBV7-3 and TRBJ2-7 gives the full variable domain: GAGVSQTPSNKVTEKGKYVELRCDPISGHTALYWYRQSLGQGPEFLIYFQGTGAADDSGLPNDRFFAVRPEGSVSTLKIQRTERGDSAVYLCASSLASSGKPYEQYFGPGTRLTVT.